Listed here are 4 T cell receptor beta chains from one sample, sequenced in a study of shared clonotypes between healthy human individuals. Using immunoSEQ multiplex PCR, the repertoire was profiled, and TCRdb retains in-frame clones only, with some absent. The profile shows millions of clones, 95% of them singletons. Material for sequencing was naive CD4+ T cells sorted from blood. Stated subset: CD45RA+ positively selected. These receptors came from a man aged 18-30 years in good health.

The chain is built from TRBV5-1 and TRBJ1-4; D is ambiguous. In germline, CDR1 is SGHRS, CDR2 YFSETQ. Trimming left V 4 bases short and J 8 bases short, with 12 bases between. CDR3 length: 13 residues. The CDR3 region has the DNA TGCGCCAGCAGCCCGGATCAGAGAGAAAAACTGTTTTTT. Residues: CASSPDQREKLFF.

This chain links TRBV30 with TRBJ1-1; 8 nucleotides match TRBD1. The CDR3 loop spans 14 amino acids. Trimming at V came to 8 bases and at J to 5 bases, leaving 13 bases not matched to a gene. CDR1 is GTSNPN, CDR2 SVGIG, per germline (reference sequence). For the CDR3, the DNA is TGTGCCCGGATCCGGACAGGGCGAGGGACTGAAGCTTTCTTT. Translation gives CARIRTGRGTEAFF.

This clone was seen once. The chain combines TRBV27 with TRBJ2-5, with TRBD1 matching over 8 bases. Germline V gene data show CDR1 as MNHEY and CDR2 as SMNVEV (reference sequence). This CDR3 comprises 15 residues. Trimming removed 7 bases from V and 4 bases from J; junction bases left unmatched: 11. CDR3 protein: CASIIRGRSGETQYF. DNA of the CDR3: TGTGCCAGCATTATCAGGGGGCGAAGTGGAGAGACCCAGTACTTC.

The chain is built from TRBV18 and TRBJ1-6; 9 bases are shared with TRBD1. The trim removed 4 bases at V and 7 bases at J, leaving 8 bases unmatched. The CDR3 has 16 residues. Per the germline V gene, CDR1 is KGHSH and CDR2 is LQKENI. This CDR3 is CASSLNSGTGNSPLHF. CDR3 nucleotides: TGTGCCAGCTCACTAAACTCCGGGACAGGGAATTCACCCCTCCACTTT.